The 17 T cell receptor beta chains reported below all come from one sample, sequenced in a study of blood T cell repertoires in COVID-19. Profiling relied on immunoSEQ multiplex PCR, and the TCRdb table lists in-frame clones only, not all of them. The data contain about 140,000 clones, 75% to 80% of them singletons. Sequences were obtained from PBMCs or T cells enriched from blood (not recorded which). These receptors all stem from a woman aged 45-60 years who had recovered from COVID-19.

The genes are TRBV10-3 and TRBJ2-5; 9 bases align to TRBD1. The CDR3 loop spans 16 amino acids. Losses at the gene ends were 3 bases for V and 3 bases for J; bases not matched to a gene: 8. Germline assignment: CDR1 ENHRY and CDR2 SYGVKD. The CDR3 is CAISDNRGRMEETQYF. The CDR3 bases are TGTGCCATCAGTGACAACAGGGGGCGAATGGAAGAGACCCAGTACTTC.

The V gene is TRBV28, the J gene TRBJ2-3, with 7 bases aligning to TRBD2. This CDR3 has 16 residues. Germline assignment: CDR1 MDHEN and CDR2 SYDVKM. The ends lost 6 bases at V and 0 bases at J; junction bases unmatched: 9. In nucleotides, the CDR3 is TGTGCCAGCAGCCCCCTCGATAGCGGGAGCACAGATACGCAGTATTTT. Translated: CASSPLDSGSTDTQYF.

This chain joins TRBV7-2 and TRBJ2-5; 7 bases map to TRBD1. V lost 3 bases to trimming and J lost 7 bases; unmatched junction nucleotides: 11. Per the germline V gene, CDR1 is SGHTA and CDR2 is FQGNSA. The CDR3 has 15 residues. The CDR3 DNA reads TGTGCCAGCAGCTTCCTTAAGACAGGGCCGGGGACCCAGTACTTC. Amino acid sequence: CASSFLKTGPGTQYF.

CDR3 residues: CASSLGDRSNSPLHF. CDR3 nucleotide sequence: TGCGCCAGCAGCCTAGGGGACAGGTCAAATTCACCCCTCCACTTT. The chain uses TRBV4-1 and TRBJ1-6, with 8 bases fitting TRBD1. The CDR3 spans 15 residues. V shed 4 bases, J shed 7 bases, and the junction held 6 bases outside the gene matches. Germline assignment: CDR1 MGHRA and CDR2 YSYEKL.

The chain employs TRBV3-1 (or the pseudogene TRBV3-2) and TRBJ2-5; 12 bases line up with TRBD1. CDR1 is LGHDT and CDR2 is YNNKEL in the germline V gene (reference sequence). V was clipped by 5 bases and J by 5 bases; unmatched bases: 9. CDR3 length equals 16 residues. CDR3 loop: CASSAGGQGALETQYF. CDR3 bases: TGTGCCAGCAGCGCCGGGGGACAGGGGGCGTTGGAGACCCAGTACTTC.

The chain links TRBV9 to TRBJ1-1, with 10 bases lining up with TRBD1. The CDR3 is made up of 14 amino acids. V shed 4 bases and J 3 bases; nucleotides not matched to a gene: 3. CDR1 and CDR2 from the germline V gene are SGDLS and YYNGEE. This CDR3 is CASSPGQGHTEAFF. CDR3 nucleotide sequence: TGTGCCAGCAGCCCGGGACAGGGGCACACTGAAGCTTTCTTT.

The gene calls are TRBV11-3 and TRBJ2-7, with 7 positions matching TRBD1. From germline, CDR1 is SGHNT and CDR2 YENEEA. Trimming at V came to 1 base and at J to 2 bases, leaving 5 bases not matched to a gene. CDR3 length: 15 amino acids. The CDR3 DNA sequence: TGTGCCAGCAGCTTAGGAGACAGGGCTGCCTACGAGCAGTACTTC. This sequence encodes CASSLGDRAAYEQYF.

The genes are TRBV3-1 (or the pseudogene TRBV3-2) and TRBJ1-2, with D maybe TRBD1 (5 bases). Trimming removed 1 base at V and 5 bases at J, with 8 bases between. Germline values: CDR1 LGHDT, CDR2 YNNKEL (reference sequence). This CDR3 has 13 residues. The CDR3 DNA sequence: TGTGCCAGCAGCCAAGTGGCAGGGTATGGCTACACCTTC. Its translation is CASSQVAGYGYTF.

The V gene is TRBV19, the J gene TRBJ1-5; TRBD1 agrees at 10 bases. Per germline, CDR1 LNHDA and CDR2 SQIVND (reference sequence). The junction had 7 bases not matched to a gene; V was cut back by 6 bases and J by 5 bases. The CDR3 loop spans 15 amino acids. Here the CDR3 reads CASRLDRGEDQPQHF. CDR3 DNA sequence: TGTGCCAGTAGACTGGACAGGGGGGAAGATCAGCCCCAGCATTTT.

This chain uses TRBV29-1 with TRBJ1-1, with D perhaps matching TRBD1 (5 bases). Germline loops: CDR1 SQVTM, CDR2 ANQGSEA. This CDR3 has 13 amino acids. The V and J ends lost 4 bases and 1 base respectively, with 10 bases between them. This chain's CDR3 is CSVGQGQNTEAFF. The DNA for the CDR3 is TGCAGCGTTGGGCAGGGCCAGAACACTGAAGCTTTCTTT.

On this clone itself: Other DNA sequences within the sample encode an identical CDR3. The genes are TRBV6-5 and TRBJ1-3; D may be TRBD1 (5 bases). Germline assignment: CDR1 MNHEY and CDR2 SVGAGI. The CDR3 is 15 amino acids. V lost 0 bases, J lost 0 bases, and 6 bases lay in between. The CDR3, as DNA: TGTGCCAGCAGTTACTCCAGGGACTCTGGAAACACCATATATTTT. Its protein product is CASSYSRDSGNTIYF.

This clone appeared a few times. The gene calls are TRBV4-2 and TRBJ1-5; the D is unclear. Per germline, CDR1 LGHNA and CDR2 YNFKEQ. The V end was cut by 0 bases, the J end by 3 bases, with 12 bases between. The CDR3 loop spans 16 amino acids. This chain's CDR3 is CASSQDPLRVNQPQHF. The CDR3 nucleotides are TGTGCCAGCAGCCAAGATCCTTTGCGGGTCAATCAGCCCCAGCATTTT.

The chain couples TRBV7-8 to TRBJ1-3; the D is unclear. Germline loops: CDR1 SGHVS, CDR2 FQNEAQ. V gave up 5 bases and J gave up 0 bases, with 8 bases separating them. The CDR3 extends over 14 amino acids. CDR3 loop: CASSPLVSGNTIYF. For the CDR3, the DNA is TGTGCCAGCAGCCCCCTCGTCTCTGGAAACACCATATATTTT. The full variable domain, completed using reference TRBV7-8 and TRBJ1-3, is GAGVSQSPRYKVAKRGQDVALRCDPISGHVSLFWYQQALGQGPEFLTYFQNEAQLDKSGLPSDRFFAERPEGSVSTLKIQRTQQEDSAVYLCASSPLVSGNTIYFGEGSWLTVV.

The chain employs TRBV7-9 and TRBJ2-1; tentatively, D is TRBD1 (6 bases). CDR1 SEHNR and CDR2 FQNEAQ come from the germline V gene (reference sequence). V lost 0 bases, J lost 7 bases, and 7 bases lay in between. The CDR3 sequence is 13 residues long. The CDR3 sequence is CASSLARGNEQFF. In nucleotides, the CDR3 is TGTGCCAGCAGCTTAGCGAGGGGGAATGAGCAGTTCTTC.

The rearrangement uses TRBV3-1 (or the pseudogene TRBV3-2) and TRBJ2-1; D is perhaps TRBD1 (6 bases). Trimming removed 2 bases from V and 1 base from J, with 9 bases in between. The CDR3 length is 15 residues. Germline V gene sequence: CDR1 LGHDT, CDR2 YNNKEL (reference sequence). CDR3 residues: CASSQSDRSYNEQFF. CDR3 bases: TGTGCCAGCAGCCAATCCGACAGGTCCTACAATGAGCAGTTCTTC.

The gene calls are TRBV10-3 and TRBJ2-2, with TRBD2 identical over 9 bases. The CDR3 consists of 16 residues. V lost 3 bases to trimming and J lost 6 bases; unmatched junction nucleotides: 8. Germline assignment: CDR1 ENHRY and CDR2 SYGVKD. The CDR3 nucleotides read TGTGCCATCAGTGAAAATCTTGGCGGGAGGGCCGGGGAGCTGTTTTTT. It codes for CAISENLGGRAGELFF.

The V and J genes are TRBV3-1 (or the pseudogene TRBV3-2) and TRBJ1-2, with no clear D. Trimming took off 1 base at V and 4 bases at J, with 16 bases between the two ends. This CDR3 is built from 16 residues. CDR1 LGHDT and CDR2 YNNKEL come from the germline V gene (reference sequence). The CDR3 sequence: CASSQGRNLGGYGYTF. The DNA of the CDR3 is TGTGCCAGCAGCCAAGGCAGGAACCTGGGTGGCTATGGCTACACCTTC.